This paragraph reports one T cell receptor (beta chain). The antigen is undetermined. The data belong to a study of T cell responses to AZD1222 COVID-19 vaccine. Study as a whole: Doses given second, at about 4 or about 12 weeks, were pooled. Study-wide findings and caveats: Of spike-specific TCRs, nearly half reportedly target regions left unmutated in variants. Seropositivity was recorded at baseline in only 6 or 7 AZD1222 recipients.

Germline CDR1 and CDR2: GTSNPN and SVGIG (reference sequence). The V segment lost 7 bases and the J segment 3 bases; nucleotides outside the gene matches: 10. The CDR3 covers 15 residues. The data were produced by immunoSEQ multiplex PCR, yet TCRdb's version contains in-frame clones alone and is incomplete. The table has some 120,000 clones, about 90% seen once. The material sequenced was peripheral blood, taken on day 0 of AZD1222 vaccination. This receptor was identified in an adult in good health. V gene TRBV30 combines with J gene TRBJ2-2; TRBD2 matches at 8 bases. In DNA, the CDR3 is TGTGCCTCCAATCCGGGACTAGATTACACCGGGGAGCTGTTTTTT. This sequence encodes CASNPGLDYTGELFF.